These T cell receptor beta chains were read from a single sample in a study of T cell changes during pregnancy in multiple sclerosis. The protocol was immunoSEQ multiplex PCR, while the TCRdb copy is restricted to in-frame clones and leaves out a portion. The table shows tens of thousands of clones, with 80% to 95% occurring only once. The sample here was peripheral blood, taken in the first trimester of pregnancy. The receptors here all came from a female donor with multiple sclerosis, enrolled in a pregnancy study. Each CDR3 is given with its conserved first and last residue. The D gene is left open where the match is weak. Not all rows give a size; the values are once, few, many and, for expanded clones, a class.

size,V,D,J,CDR3,DNA
NA,TRBV7-9,TRBD2,TRBJ2-6,CASSLRGGRGANVLTF,TGTGCCAGCAGCTTAAGGGGCGGGAGGGGGGCCAACGTCCTGACTTTC
once,TRBV6-1,NA,TRBJ1-2,CASSPLSGYGYTF,TGTGCCAGCAGTCCCCTCTCGGGCTATGGCTACACCTTC
NA,TRBV30,NA,TRBJ2-7,CAWNRFNEQYF,TGTGCCTGGAACAGGTTTAATGAGCAGTACTTC
NA,TRBV29-1,TRBD1,TRBJ1-1,CSTRQGVNTEAFF,TGCAGCACCCGACAGGGGGTGAACACTGAAGCTTTCTTT
NA,TRBV7-2,NA,TRBJ2-5,CASSFQYGGQETQYF,TGTGCCAGCAGCTTCCAATACGGGGGACAAGAGACCCAGTACTTC
NA,TRBV5-4,TRBD1,TRBJ2-3,CASSWPEGQGALDTQYF,TGTGCCAGCAGCTGGCCCGAAGGACAGGGGGCCTTAGATACGCAGTATTTT
NA,TRBV9,NA,TRBJ1-5,CASSYTGNQPQHF,TGTGCCAGCAGCTACACAGGGAATCAGCCCCAGCATTTT
once,TRBV5-6,TRBD2,TRBJ2-5,CASSSGTRWQETQYF,TGTGCCAGCAGCTCCGGGACTAGATGGCAAGAGACCCAGTACTTC
NA,TRBV5-1,TRBD1,TRBJ1-3,CASSLMTGTGNTIYF,TGCGCCAGCAGCTTGATGACAGGGACTGGAAACACCATATATTTT
NA,TRBV5-1,NA,TRBJ2-3,CASSLGQPDTQYF,TGCGCCAGCAGCTTGGGACAGCCAGATACGCAGTATTTT
medium-sized,TRBV6-4,TRBD2,TRBJ2-3,CASSEASGGAADTQYF,TGTGCCAGCAGTGAGGCTAGCGGGGGGGCCGCTGATACGCAGTATTTT
NA,TRBV12-5,NA,TRBJ1-2,CASGLGRGNYGYTF,TGTGCTAGTGGCCTGGGGCGGGGAAACTATGGCTACACCTTC
NA,TRBV19,NA,TRBJ2-3,CASSITRADTQYF,TGTGCCAGTAGTATCACCCGGGCAGATACGCAGTATTTT
few,TRBV19,TRBD1,TRBJ1-6,CASSTIPGTANNSPLHF,TGTGCCAGTAGTACAATACCCGGGACAGCCAATAATTCACCCCTCCACTTT
NA,TRBV12-5,TRBD2,TRBJ2-1,CASGLVGGAYNEQFF,TGTGCTAGTGGTTTGGTCGGGGGGGCCTACAATGAGCAGTTCTTC
NA,TRBV7-9,TRBD1,TRBJ2-1,CASSLASGTGRRDEQFF,TGTGCCAGCAGCTTAGCCTCGGGGACAGGTCGAAGGGATGAGCAGTTCTTC
NA,TRBV12-5,NA,TRBJ2-5,CASGFRPQGETQYF,TGTGCTAGTGGTTTTCGGCCTCAGGGGGAGACCCAGTACTTC
few,TRBV30,NA,TRBJ1-1,CAWSGRATEAFF,TGTGCCTGGAGTGGCAGGGCAACTGAAGCTTTCTTT
NA,TRBV7-2,TRBD1,TRBJ1-2,CASSLADTGVYGYTF,TGTGCCAGCAGCTTAGCGGACACAGGGGTCTATGGCTACACCTTC
NA,TRBV4-3,NA,TRBJ2-6,CASSLGTSGANVLTF,TGCGCCAGCAGCCTCGGGACATCGGGGGCCAACGTCCTGACTTTC
few,TRBV10-3,NA,TRBJ2-5,CAISESTGQETQYF,TGTGCCATCAGTGAGTCTACGGGACAAGAGACCCAGTACTTC
NA,TRBV5-4,NA,TRBJ1-1,CASSLGTAKNTEAFF,TGTGCCAGCAGCTTGGGAACAGCCAAGAACACTGAAGCTTTCTTT
NA,TRBV6-5,TRBD2,TRBJ2-5,CASSSPTSGQETQYF,TGTGCCAGCAGTTCCCCGACTAGCGGACAAGAGACCCAGTACTTC
NA,TRBV29-1,TRBD1,TRBJ2-2,CSVSDRGANTGELFF,TGCAGCGTGTCCGACAGGGGCGCGAACACCGGGGAGCTGTTTTTT
NA,TRBV29-1,NA,TRBJ1-2,CSVDTGGYGYTF,TGCAGCGTTGACACAGGCGGCTATGGCTACACCTTC
NA,TRBV7-2,NA,TRBJ2-1,CASSLVLRNEQFF,TGTGCCAGCAGCTTAGTTTTGAGAAACGAGCAGTTCTTC
NA,TRBV29-1,NA,TRBJ1-4,CSVAGTRGNEKLFF,TGCAGCGTCGCTGGGACCAGGGGAAATGAAAAACTGTTTTTT
NA,TRBV12-5,TRBD1,TRBJ1-2,CASGGTGGLGFGYTF,TGTGCTAGTGGGGGAACAGGGGGTCTAGGCTTTGGCTACACCTTC
NA,TRBV15,NA,TRBJ1-2,CATSRDQMEGGYTF,TGTGCCACCAGCAGAGATCAAATGGAGGGAGGCTACACCTTC
NA,TRBV30,NA,TRBJ2-3,CAWSSGGGTDTQYF,TGTGCCTGGAGCTCCGGGGGTGGCACAGATACGCAGTATTTT
NA,TRBV27,NA,TRBJ1-2,CASSLLAGTRPYGYTF,TGTGCCAGCAGTTTATTGGCAGGCACCCGTCCCTATGGCTACACCTTC
NA,TRBV7-8,TRBD2,TRBJ2-7,CASSLALTSGGFYEQYF,TGTGCCAGCAGCTTAGCCCTGACTAGCGGGGGCTTCTACGAGCAGTACTTC
NA,TRBV19,TRBD1,TRBJ2-1,CASSWDRASYNEQFF,TGTGCCAGTAGTTGGGACAGGGCATCCTACAATGAGCAGTTCTTC
NA,TRBV6-1,TRBD2,TRBJ2-7,CASSEGGGSYEQYF,TGTGCCAGCAGTGAAGGGGGGGGGAGCTACGAGCAGTACTTC
once,TRBV9,TRBD2,TRBJ2-3,CASSPGTSGGALDTQYF,TGTGCCAGCAGCCCAGGGACTAGCGGGGGGGCCTTAGATACGCAGTATTTT
NA,TRBV7-6,TRBD1,TRBJ1-5,CASSLEQGTNQPQHF,TGTGCCAGCAGCTTAGAACAGGGGACAAATCAGCCCCAGCATTTT
NA,TRBV13,TRBD1,TRBJ2-7,CASSLGQEYEQYF,TGTGCCAGCAGCTTGGGACAGGAGTACGAGCAGTACTTC
NA,TRBV18,TRBD1,TRBJ1-1,CASSRSGTGGSSEAFF,TGTGCCAGCTCACGCTCCGGGACAGGGGGCTCCTCTGAAGCTTTCTTT
NA,TRBV19,NA,TRBJ2-7,CASSIQQAYEQYF,TGTGCCAGTAGTATTCAACAGGCCTACGAGCAGTACTTC
NA,TRBV5-4,TRBD1,TRBJ1-5,CASSVTGNPFQPQHF,TGTGCCAGCAGCGTGACAGGGAACCCTTTCCAGCCCCAGCATTTT
NA,TRBV4-3,TRBD1,TRBJ2-1,CASSLGQAMGNEQFF,TGCGCCAGCAGCCTGGGACAGGCGATGGGGAATGAGCAGTTCTTC
once,TRBV7-3,TRBD2,TRBJ2-1,CASSPSGASYNEQFF,TGTGCCAGCAGCCCGAGCGGGGCGAGTTACAATGAGCAGTTCTTC
NA,TRBV15,TRBD1,TRBJ1-4,CATSRDIGAGGEKLFF,TGTGCCACCAGCAGAGATATAGGGGCAGGGGGGGAAAAACTGTTTTTT
NA,TRBV4-2,NA,TRBJ2-1,CASSQRRGGYNEQFF,TGTGCCAGCAGCCAAAGGAGGGGGGGCTACAATGAGCAGTTCTTC
NA,TRBV6-5,TRBD2,TRBJ2-1,CASRLAGGYNEQFF,TGTGCCAGCAGATTAGCGGGGGGGTACAATGAGCAGTTCTTC
NA,TRBV7-2,TRBD1,TRBJ2-3,CASSLDRVGVDTQYF,TGTGCCAGCAGCCTCGACAGGGTAGGAGTGGATACGCAGTATTTT
NA,TRBV10-3,NA,TRBJ2-3,CALRGSGTDTQYF,TGTGCCCTTCGTGGTAGCGGCACAGATACGCAGTATTTT
NA,TRBV19,NA,TRBJ2-3,CASTAGGRDTQYF,TGTGCCAGTACGGCAGGGGGGAGGGATACGCAGTATTTT
NA,TRBV5-4,NA,TRBJ2-5,CASSLGTTETQYF,TGTGCCAGCAGCTTGGGGACTACTGAGACCCAGTACTTC
NA,TRBV18,NA,TRBJ2-3,CASSPPAPSTDTQYF,TGTGCCAGCTCACCACCGGCTCCTAGCACAGATACGCAGTATTTT
NA,TRBV19,NA,TRBJ2-1,CASRSGMGWNEQFF,TGTGCCAGTAGATCAGGGATGGGTTGGAATGAGCAGTTCTTC
NA,TRBV6-5,TRBD2,TRBJ2-5,CASSLRDGGGAETQYF,TGTGCCAGCAGTTTACGGGATGGCGGGGGGGCAGAGACCCAGTACTTC
NA,TRBV30,NA,TRBJ1-1,CASLRRGERPEAFF,TGTGCGTCGTTAAGGCGGGGGGAGAGGCCTGAAGCTTTCTTT
NA,TRBV5-8,NA,TRBJ2-7,CASSLAPVPGVSEQYF,TGTGCCAGCAGCTTGGCGCCAGTTCCAGGGGTGAGCGAGCAGTACTTC
NA,TRBV30,TRBD1,TRBJ2-2,CAWRRLPGGTGDTGELFF,TGTGCCTGGAGGCGACTTCCTGGAGGGACAGGGGATACCGGGGAGCTGTTTTTT
NA,TRBV29-1,TRBD1,TRBJ2-6,CSVVGGQGASRGANVLTF,TGCAGCGTTGTAGGGGGACAGGGTGCCTCTAGAGGGGCCAACGTCCTGACTTTC
NA,TRBV7-9,TRBD2,TRBJ2-1,CASGGGGESYNEQFF,TGTGCCAGCGGCGGCGGGGGAGAATCCTACAATGAGCAGTTCTTC